The clone carrying this T cell receptor beta chain showed up just once. CDR3 length: 17 amino acids. The V segment lost 5 bases and the J segment 2 bases; nucleotides outside the gene matches: 8. Looked up from germline, CDR1 is MNHEY and CDR2 is SMNVEV (reference sequence). The sample belongs to a study of blood T cell repertoires in COVID-19. Residents of under 25 US areas, aged roughly 18 to 95 years, made up the participants. The assay was immunoSEQ multiplex PCR, and TCRdb's table has in-frame clones only and misses some. Among about 200,000 clones listed, roughly 90% were seen once. The specimen was PBMCs or T cells enriched from blood (not recorded which). The J gene is TRBJ2-3, the V gene TRBV27, with 12 bases lining up with TRBD2. The TCR originated in a woman aged 25 to 39 with acute COVID-19. In nucleotides, the CDR3 is TGTGCCAGCAGTCGCCGACTAGCGGGGGCGCTCACAGATACGCAGTATTTT. This codes for CASSRRLAGALTDTQYF.